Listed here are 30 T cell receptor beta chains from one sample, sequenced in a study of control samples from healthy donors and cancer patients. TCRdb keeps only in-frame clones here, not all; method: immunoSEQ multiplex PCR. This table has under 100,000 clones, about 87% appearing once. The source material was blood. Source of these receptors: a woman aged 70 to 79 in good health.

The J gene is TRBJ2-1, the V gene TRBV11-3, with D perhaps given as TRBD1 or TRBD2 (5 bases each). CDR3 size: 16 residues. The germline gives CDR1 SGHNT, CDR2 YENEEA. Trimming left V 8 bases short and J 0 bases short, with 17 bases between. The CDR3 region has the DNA TGTGCCAGCTCCCGGGGCATGGTTAGCTCCTACAATGAGCAGTTCTTC. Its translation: CASSRGMVSSYNEQFF.

The CDR3 DNA follows: TGTGCCAGCAGTTCGGGACAGGGGGCCCTCAATGAGCAGTTCTTC. Protein sequence: CASSSGQGALNEQFF. The chain carries TRBV6-5 and TRBJ2-1; TRBD1 agrees at 12 bases. This CDR3 comprises 15 residues. Germline V gives CDR1 MNHEY, CDR2 SVGAGI. With V trimmed by 4 bases and J by 6 bases, 4 bases remained unmatched.

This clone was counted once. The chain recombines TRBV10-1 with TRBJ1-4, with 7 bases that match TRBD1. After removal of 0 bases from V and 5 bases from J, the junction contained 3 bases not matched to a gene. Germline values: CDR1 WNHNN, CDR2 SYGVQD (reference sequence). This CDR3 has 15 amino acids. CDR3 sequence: CASSESARGNEKLFF. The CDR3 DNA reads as TGCGCCAGCAGTGAGTCGGCCAGGGGGAATGAAAAACTGTTTTTT.

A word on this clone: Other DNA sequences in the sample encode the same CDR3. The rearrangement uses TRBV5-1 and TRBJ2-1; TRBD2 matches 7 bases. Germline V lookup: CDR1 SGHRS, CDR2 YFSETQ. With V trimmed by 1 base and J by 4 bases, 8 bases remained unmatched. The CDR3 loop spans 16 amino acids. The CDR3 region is CASSLTGEGPYNEQFF. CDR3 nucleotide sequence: TGCGCCAGCAGCTTGACCGGGGAGGGGCCTTACAATGAGCAGTTCTTC.

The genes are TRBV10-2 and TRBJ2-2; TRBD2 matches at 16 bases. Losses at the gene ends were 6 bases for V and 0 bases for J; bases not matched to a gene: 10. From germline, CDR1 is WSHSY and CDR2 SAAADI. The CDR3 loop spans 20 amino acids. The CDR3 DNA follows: TGCGCCAGCAGCGGTTTCGGGACTAGCGGGGGGGGCGCGAACACCGGGGAGCTGTTTTTT. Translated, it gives CASSGFGTSGGGANTGELFF.

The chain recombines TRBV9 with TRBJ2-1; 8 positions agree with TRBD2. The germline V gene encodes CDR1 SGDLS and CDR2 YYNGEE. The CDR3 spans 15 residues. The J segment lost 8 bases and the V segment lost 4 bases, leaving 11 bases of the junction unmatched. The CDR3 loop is CASSLVGLGQDEQFF. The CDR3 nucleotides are TGTGCCAGCAGCCTAGTGGGACTAGGGCAAGATGAGCAGTTCTTC.

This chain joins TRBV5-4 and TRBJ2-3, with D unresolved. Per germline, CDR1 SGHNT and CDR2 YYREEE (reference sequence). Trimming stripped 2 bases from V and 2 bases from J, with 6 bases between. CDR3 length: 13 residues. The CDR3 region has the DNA TGTGCCAGCAGCTTCCGGTCCACAGATACGCAGTATTTT. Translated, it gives CASSFRSTDTQYF.

The CDR3 reads CASSLIQGAGKDHGYTF. CDR3 bases: TGTGCCAGCAGCTTGATACAGGGGGCAGGAAAGGACCATGGCTACACCTTC. This sequence joins TRBV5-8 and TRBJ1-2; 9 bases line up with TRBD1. V shed 1 base, J shed 6 bases, and the junction held 13 bases outside the gene matches. The CDR3 spans 17 residues. Per germline, CDR1 SGHTS and CDR2 YDEGEE.

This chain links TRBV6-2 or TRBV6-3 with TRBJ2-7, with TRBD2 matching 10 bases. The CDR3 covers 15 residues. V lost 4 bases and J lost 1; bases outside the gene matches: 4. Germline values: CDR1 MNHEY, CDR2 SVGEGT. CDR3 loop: CASSFGSGRSYEQYF. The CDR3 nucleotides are TGTGCCAGCAGTTTCGGTAGCGGGAGGTCCTACGAGCAGTACTTC.

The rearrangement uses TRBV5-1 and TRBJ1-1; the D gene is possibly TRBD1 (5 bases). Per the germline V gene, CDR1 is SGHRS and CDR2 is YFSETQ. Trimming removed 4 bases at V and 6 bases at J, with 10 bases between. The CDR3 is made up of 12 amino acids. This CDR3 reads CASSPGTSEAFF. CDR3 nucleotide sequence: TGCGCCAGCAGCCCGGGGACTTCTGAAGCTTTCTTT.

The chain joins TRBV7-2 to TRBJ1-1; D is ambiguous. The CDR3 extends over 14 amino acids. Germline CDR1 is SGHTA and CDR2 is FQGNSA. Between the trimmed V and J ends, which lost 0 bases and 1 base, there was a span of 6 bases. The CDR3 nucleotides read TGTGCCAGCAGCTTAGCGGCAGGGAACACTGAAGCTTTCTTT. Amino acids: CASSLAAGNTEAFF.

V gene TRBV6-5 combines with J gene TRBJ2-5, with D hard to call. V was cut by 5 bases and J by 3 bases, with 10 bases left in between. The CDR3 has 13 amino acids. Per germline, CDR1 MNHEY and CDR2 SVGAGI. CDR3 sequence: CASSPRSEETQYF. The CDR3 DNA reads TGTGCCAGCAGTCCCCGGTCGGAAGAGACCCAGTACTTC.

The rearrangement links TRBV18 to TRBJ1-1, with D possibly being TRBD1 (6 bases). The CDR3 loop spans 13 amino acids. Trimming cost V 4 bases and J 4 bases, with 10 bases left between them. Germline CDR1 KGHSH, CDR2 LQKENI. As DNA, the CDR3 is TGTGCCAGCTCACTTATGGACAGCACTGAAGCTTTCTTT. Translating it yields CASSLMDSTEAFF.

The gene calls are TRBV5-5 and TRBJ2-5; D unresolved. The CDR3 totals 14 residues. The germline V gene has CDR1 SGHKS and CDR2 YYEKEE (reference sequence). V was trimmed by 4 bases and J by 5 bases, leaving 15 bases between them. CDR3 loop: CASSGYVFRETQYF. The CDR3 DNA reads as TGTGCCAGCAGCGGTTACGTGTTCCGGGAGACCCAGTACTTC.

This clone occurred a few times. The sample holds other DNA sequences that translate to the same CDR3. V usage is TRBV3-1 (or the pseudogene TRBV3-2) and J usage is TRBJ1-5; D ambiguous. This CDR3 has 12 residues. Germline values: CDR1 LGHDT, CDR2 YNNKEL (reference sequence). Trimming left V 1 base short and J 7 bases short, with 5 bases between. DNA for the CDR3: TGTGCCAGCAGCCAAGGCGAACAGCCCCAGCATTTT. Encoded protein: CASSQGEQPQHF.

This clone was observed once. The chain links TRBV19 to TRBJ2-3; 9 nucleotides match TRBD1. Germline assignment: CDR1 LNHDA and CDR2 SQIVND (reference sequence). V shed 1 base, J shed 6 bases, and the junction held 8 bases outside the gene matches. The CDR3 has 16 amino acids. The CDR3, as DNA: TGTGCCAGTAGTATAGCAGCGGGGACAGGGTTTGATACGCAGTATTTT. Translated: CASSIAAGTGFDTQYF. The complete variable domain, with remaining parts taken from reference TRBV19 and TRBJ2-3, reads DGGITQSPKYLFRKEGQNVTLSCEQNLNHDAMYWYRQDPGQGLRLIYYSQIVNDFQKGDIAEGYSVSREKKESFPLTVTSAQKNPTAFYLCASSIAAGTGFDTQYFGPGTRLTVL.

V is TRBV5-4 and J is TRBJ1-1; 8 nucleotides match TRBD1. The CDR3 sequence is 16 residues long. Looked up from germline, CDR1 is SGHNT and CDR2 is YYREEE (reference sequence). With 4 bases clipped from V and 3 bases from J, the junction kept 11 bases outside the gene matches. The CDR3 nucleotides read TGTGCCAGCAGCCGTCCAGGGGGCATGGGGGACACTGAAGCTTTCTTT. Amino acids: CASSRPGGMGDTEAFF.

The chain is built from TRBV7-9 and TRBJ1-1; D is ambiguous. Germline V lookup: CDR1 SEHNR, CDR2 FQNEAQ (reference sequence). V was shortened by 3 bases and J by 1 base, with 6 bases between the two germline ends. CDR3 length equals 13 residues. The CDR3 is CASSFEGNTEAFF. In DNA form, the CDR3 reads TGTGCCAGCAGCTTCGAAGGGAACACTGAAGCTTTCTTT.

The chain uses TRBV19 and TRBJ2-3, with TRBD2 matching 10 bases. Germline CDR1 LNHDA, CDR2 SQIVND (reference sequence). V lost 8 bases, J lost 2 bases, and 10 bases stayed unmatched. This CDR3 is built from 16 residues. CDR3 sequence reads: CASQRSGTSDTDTQYF. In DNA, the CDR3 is TGTGCCAGTCAAAGGTCCGGGACTAGCGACACAGATACGCAGTATTTT.

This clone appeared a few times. The CDR3 here is CASSLKWDLGEQYF. In DNA, the CDR3 is TGTGCCAGCAGCCTCAAATGGGATTTGGGCGAGCAGTACTTC. The chain recombines TRBV6-2 or TRBV6-3 with TRBJ2-7; D is undetermined. This CDR3 is 14 amino acids long. Germline CDR1 MNHEY, CDR2 SVGEGT. V was cut by 6 bases and J by 6 bases, with 18 bases left in between.

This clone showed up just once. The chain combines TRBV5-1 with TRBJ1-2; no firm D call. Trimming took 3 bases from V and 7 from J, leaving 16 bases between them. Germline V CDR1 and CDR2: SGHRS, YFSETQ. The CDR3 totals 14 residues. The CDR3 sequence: CASSSPGFGGGYTF. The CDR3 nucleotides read TGCGCCAGCAGCTCTCCCGGATTCGGAGGTGGCTACACCTTC.

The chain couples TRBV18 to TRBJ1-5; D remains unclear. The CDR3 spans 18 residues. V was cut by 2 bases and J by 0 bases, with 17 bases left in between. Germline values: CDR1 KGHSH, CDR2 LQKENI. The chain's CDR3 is CASSPAGGRTLSNQPQHF. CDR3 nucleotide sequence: TGTGCCAGCTCACCAGCAGGAGGACGTACACTTAGCAATCAGCCCCAGCATTTT.

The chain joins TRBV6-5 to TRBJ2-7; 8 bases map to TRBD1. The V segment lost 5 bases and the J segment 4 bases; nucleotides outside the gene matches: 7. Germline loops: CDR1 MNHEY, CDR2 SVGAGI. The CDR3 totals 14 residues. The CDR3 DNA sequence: TGTGCCAGCAGTCCCGACAGGGGCCTATACGAGCAGTACTTC. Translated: CASSPDRGLYEQYF.

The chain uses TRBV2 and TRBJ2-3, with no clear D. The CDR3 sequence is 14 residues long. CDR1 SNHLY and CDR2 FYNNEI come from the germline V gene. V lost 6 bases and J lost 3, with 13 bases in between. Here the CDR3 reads CASSRVGLTDTQYF. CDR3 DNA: TGTGCCAGCAGCCGGGTAGGGTTGACAGATACGCAGTATTTT.

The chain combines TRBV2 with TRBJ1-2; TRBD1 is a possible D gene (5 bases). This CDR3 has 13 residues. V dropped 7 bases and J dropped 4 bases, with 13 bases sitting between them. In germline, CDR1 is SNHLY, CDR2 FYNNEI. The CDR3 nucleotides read TGTGCCAGCAAACGGGACCAACCCTATGGCTACACCTTC. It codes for CASKRDQPYGYTF.

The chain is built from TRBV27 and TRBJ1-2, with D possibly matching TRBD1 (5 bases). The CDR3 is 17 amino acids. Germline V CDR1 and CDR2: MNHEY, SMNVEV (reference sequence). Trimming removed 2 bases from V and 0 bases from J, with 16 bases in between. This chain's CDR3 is CASSLTRGLRSNYGYTF. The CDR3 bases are TGTGCCAGCAGTTTAACTAGGGGCCTTCGCTCTAACTATGGCTACACCTTC.

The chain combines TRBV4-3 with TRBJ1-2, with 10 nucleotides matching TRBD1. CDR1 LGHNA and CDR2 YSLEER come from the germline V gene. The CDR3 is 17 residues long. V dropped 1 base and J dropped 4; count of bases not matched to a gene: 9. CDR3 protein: CASSQATTGGFGYGYTF. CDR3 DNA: TGCGCCAGCAGCCAAGCCACGACAGGGGGCTTCGGCTATGGCTACACCTTC.

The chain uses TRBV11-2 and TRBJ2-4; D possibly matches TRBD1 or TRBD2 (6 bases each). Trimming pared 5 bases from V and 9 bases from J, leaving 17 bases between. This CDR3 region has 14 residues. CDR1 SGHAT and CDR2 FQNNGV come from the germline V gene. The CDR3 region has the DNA TGTGCCAGCAGCCTAGGTGAGGGGGGAGGCATTCAGTACTTC. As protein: CASSLGEGGGIQYF.

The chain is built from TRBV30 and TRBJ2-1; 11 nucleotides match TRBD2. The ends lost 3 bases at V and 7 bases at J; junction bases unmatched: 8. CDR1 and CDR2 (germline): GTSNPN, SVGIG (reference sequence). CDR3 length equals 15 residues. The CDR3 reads CAWSRLAGRMNEQFF. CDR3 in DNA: TGTGCCTGGAGCAGACTAGCGGGAAGGATGAATGAGCAGTTCTTC.

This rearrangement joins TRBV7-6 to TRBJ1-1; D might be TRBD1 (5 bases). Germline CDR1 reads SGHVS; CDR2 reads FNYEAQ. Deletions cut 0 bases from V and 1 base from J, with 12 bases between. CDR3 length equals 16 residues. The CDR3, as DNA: TGTGCCAGCAGCTTAGCGTCTCCGGGGCCGAACACTGAAGCTTTCTTT. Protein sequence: CASSLASPGPNTEAFF.